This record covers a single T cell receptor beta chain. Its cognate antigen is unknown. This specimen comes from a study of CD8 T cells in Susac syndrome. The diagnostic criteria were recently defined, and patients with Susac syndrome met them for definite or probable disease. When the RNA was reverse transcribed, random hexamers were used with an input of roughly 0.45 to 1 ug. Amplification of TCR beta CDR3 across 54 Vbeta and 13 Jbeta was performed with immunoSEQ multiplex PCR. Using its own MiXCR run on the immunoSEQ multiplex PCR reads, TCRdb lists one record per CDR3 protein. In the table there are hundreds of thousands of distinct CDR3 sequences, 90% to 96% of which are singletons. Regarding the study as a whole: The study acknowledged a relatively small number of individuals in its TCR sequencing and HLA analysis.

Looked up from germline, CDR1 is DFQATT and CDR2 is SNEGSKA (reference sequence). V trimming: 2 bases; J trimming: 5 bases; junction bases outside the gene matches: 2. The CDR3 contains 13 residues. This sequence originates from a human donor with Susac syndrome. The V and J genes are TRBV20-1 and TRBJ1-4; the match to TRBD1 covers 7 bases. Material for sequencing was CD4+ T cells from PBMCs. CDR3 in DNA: TGCAGTGCTAGAAGGGGGCCCAATGAAAAACTGTTTTTT. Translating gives CSARRGPNEKLFF.